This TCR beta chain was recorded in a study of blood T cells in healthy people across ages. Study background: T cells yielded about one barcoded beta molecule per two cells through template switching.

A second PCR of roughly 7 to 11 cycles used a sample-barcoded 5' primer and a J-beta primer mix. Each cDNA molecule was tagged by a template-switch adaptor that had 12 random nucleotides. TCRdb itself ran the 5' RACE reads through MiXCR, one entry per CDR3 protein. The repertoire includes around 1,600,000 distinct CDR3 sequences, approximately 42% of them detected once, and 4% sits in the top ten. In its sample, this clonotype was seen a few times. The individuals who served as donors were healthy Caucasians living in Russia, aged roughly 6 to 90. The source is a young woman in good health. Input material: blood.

CDR3 nucleotides: TGCGCCAGCAGCTTGGGAGCAGGACCACGGGGAGAGACCCAGTACTTC. This codes for CASSLGAGPRGETQYF. The gene calls are TRBV5-1 and TRBJ2-5; perhaps TRBD2 as D (5 bases). Trimming shortened V by 0 bases and J by 4 bases, and 16 bases separated the two germline ends. This CDR3 region has 16 residues. CDR1 and CDR2 (germline): SGHRS, YFSETQ.